The 24 T cell receptor beta chains given below trace back to one sample, sequenced in a study of blood T cell repertoires in COVID-19. Data came from immunoSEQ multiplex PCR; TCRdb stores just in-frame clones and leaves some out. The table has 140,000 to 150,000 clones, roughly nine tenths seen once. The specimen was peripheral blood. These receptors were collected from a woman aged 60-75 years with active COVID-19.

This clone was seen just once. The genes are TRBV19 and TRBJ2-2, with D possibly being TRBD1 (6 bases). The length of the CDR3 is 16 residues. The V gene lost 7 bases and the J gene lost 4 bases, with 19 bases spanning the gap. CDR1 LNHDA and CDR2 SQIVND come from the germline V gene (reference sequence). CDR3 residues: CASINSRGRGTGELFF. The CDR3 nucleotides are TGTGCCAGTATCAATTCCAGGGGAAGAGGCACCGGGGAGCTGTTTTTT.

The chain recombines TRBV28 with TRBJ1-1, with 8 bases that match TRBD1. Trimming took 6 bases from V and 6 from J; bases not matched to a gene: 6. This CDR3 has 13 residues. From germline, CDR1 is MDHEN and CDR2 SYDVKM. The CDR3 region is CASRDEDRAEAFF. The CDR3, as DNA: TGTGCCAGCAGGGACGAGGACAGGGCTGAAGCTTTCTTT.

This clone was observed a single time. The rearrangement links TRBV6-5 to TRBJ2-3, with D perhaps TRBD2 (6 bases). The CDR3 has 15 amino acids. Germline lookup yields CDR1 MNHEY and CDR2 SVGAGI. Trimming left V 3 bases short and J 4 bases short, with 14 bases between. This chain's CDR3 is CASSYDGSKADTQYF. In DNA form, the CDR3 reads TGTGCCAGCAGTTATGACGGGAGTAAGGCAGATACGCAGTATTTT.

The V gene is TRBV3-1 (or the pseudogene TRBV3-2), the J gene TRBJ1-1; no reliable D call. Germline V lookup: CDR1 LGHDT, CDR2 YNNKEL (reference sequence). The CDR3 is 14 residues long. The V gene lost 4 bases and the J gene lost 0 bases, with 9 bases spanning the gap. CDR3 in DNA: TGTGCCAGCAGCCCCCCTGGCTTGAACACTGAAGCTTTCTTT. Residues: CASSPPGLNTEAFF.

The V gene is TRBV6-6, the J gene TRBJ2-7; TRBD1 agrees at 11 bases. The CDR3 length is 15 residues. The V and J ends lost 5 bases and 2 bases, in that order; junction bases with no gene match: 5. CDR1 and CDR2 (germline): MNHNY, SVGAGI (reference sequence). CDR3 amino acids: CASSNPGQGAYEQYF. CDR3 bases: TGTGCCAGCAGTAATCCGGGACAGGGGGCCTACGAGCAGTACTTC.

This CDR3 is CASSPQLANEQYF. The CDR3 DNA reads as TGTGCCAGCTCACCACAACTAGCCAACGAGCAGTACTTC. The genes are TRBV18 and TRBJ2-7, with TRBD2 as a possible D gene (6 bases). The length of the CDR3 is 13 residues. Germline V gene data show CDR1 as KGHSH and CDR2 as LQKENI. V was shortened by 1 base and J by 5 bases, with 9 bases between the two germline ends.

The chain couples TRBV19 to TRBJ2-5; possible D gene TRBD2, 6 bases. The V gene lost 0 bases and the J gene lost 1 base, with 12 bases spanning the gap. CDR1 and CDR2 from the germline V gene are LNHDA and SQIVND (reference sequence). The CDR3 spans 16 residues. The CDR3 DNA is TGTGCCAGTAGTATAGAGGCGGGGATTGGCCAAGAGACCCAGTACTTC. Its protein product is CASSIEAGIGQETQYF.

The V and J genes are TRBV19 and TRBJ1-2; 7 positions agree with TRBD1. Germline CDR1 LNHDA, CDR2 SQIVND (reference sequence). V was clipped by 1 base and J by 13 bases; unmatched bases: 15. CDR3 length: 15 amino acids. Here the CDR3 DNA reads TGTGCCAGTAGTATAGGCCTGACAGGGTATGAAGTTGGCACCTTC. Translating it yields CASSIGLTGYEVGTF.

The rearrangement uses TRBV7-8 and TRBJ2-2, with unresolved D. The CDR3 covers 14 residues. Germline assignment: CDR1 SGHVS and CDR2 FQNEAQ. Trimming removed 4 bases from V and 1 base from J, with 7 bases in between. CDR3 sequence reads: CASSYPENTGELFF. The CDR3 DNA reads TGTGCCAGCAGCTACCCAGAGAACACCGGGGAGCTGTTTTTT.

V usage is TRBV4-3 and J usage is TRBJ1-1, with 7 bases lining up with TRBD1. The germline V gene encodes CDR1 LGHNA and CDR2 YSLEER. The CDR3 runs to 16 residues. V lost 0 bases and J lost 3; bases outside the gene matches: 7. In nucleotides, the CDR3 is TGCGCCAGCAGCCAAGATTCGACAGGGCGATACACTGAAGCTTTCTTT. It is translated as CASSQDSTGRYTEAFF.

The chain joins TRBV29-1 to TRBJ2-1, with D perhaps matching TRBD2 (6 bases). V lost 6 bases and J 1 base, leaving 16 bases between the germline ends. Germline V gene data show CDR1 as SQVTM and CDR2 as ANQGSEA. The CDR3 is 15 residues long. The CDR3 here is CSVGEVPSSYNEQFF. CDR3 bases: TGCAGCGTAGGGGAGGTCCCCTCTTCCTACAATGAGCAGTTCTTC.

The chain recombines TRBV10-3 with TRBJ1-6; possible D gene TRBD1, 5 bases. The CDR3 length is 16 residues. Trimming left V 4 bases short and J 5 bases short, with 15 bases between. The germline gives CDR1 ENHRY, CDR2 SYGVKD. CDR3 sequence reads: CAISARLDRNNSPLHF. CDR3 DNA: TGTGCCATCAGTGCCCGCTTAGACAGAAATAATTCACCCCTCCACTTT.

The J gene is TRBJ1-2, the V gene TRBV27, with 7 bases aligning to TRBD1. With 3 bases clipped from V and 4 bases from J, the junction kept 8 bases outside the gene matches. This CDR3 contains 15 residues. From germline, CDR1 is MNHEY and CDR2 SMNVEV (reference sequence). The CDR3 region is CASSFNLDRAYGYTF. The CDR3 DNA sequence: TGTGCCAGCAGTTTTAACCTAGACAGGGCCTATGGCTACACCTTC.

In this sample, this clone turned up once. V gene TRBV5-1 combines with J gene TRBJ2-3, with 7 bases aligning to TRBD1. The CDR3 is 16 amino acids. Unmatched junction bases numbered 16, after V lost 7 bases and J lost 5 bases. Germline loops: CDR1 SGHRS, CDR2 YFSETQ. For the CDR3, the DNA is TGCGCCAGCGAGATTCGCCCGGGACAGCCGTTAGATACGCAGTATTTT. It yields the protein CASEIRPGQPLDTQYF.

The chain links TRBV28 to TRBJ1-2, with D unclear. Germline CDR1 and CDR2: MDHEN and SYDVKM. The CDR3 consists of 15 residues. V gave up 1 base and J gave up 1 base, with 10 bases separating them. CDR3 sequence: CASSLSIQLNYGYTF. The CDR3 DNA sequence: TGTGCCAGCAGTTTATCCATACAGCTTAACTATGGCTACACCTTC.

The chain carries TRBV27 and TRBJ1-6; 10 bases match TRBD1. The germline V gene encodes CDR1 MNHEY and CDR2 SMNVEV (reference sequence). The CDR3 runs 18 residues. This CDR3 reads CASRGGTGVGPTNSPLHF. CDR3 in DNA: TGTGCATCCCGCGGGGGGACAGGGGTCGGACCCACGAATTCACCCCTCCACTTT.

This clone was seen only a few times. The chain combines TRBV6-5 with TRBJ1-5, with 8 nucleotides matching TRBD1. CDR1 is MNHEY and CDR2 is SVGAGI in the germline V gene. This CDR3 has 15 amino acids. The V segment lost 4 bases and the J segment 6 bases; nucleotides outside the gene matches: 8. The CDR3 bases are TGTGCCAGCAGTTTCAGACAGGGGCAGGGTCAGCCCCAGCATTTT. It encodes CASSFRQGQGQPQHF.

The genes are TRBV28 and TRBJ1-2; no definite D call. Trimming took off 6 bases at V and 4 bases at J, with 15 bases between the two ends. The CDR3 has 14 residues. Per the germline V gene, CDR1 is MDHEN and CDR2 is SYDVKM. The CDR3 nucleotides are TGTGCCAGCAGCCCAGGTGGAAGGTCCTATGGCTACACCTTC. As protein: CASSPGGRSYGYTF.

The chain carries TRBV9 and TRBJ2-3; D is perhaps TRBD2 (5 bases). CDR1 is SGDLS and CDR2 is YYNGEE in the germline V gene. The germline V and J ends were trimmed by 3 bases and 0 bases, with 14 bases remaining between them. This CDR3 is built from 16 residues. Here the CDR3 DNA reads TGTGCCAGCAGCGGCTCGACGGGATTTAGCACAGATACGCAGTATTTT. Protein: CASSGSTGFSTDTQYF.

This chain connects TRBV29-1 to TRBJ2-1; TRBD2 matches 13 bases. V trimming: 6 bases; J trimming: 8 bases; junction bases outside the gene matches: 7. Germline assignment: CDR1 SQVTM and CDR2 ANQGSEA. The CDR3 totals 14 residues. CDR3 sequence: CSVRGLAGRDEQFF. The CDR3 nucleotides read TGCAGCGTCCGGGGACTAGCGGGAAGGGATGAGCAGTTCTTC.

The chain recombines TRBV13 with TRBJ2-2, with 9 bases identical to TRBD1. The CDR3 runs 16 residues. CDR1 is PRHDT and CDR2 is FYEKMQ in the germline V gene (reference sequence). V shed 6 bases, J shed 4 bases, and the junction held 9 bases outside the gene matches. Here the CDR3 DNA reads TGTGCCAGCAGTTCGACAGGACAGGGGTTCACCGGGGAGCTGTTTTTT. Translation: CASSSTGQGFTGELFF.

This rearrangement joins TRBV6-5 to TRBJ1-1; 8 bases align to TRBD1. Germline V gene lookup returns CDR1 MNHEY and CDR2 SVGAGI. The junction had 6 bases not matched to a gene; V was cut back by 4 bases and J by 8 bases. The CDR3 is 13 amino acids. CDR3 coding DNA: TGTGCCAGCAGTTCGTTCCAGGGGGCCGAAGCTTTCTTT. Translated, it gives CASSSFQGAEAFF.

The genes are TRBV2 and TRBJ2-4; 7 nucleotides match TRBD1. The CDR3 is made up of 15 amino acids. The junction had 9 bases not matched to a gene; V was cut back by 8 bases and J by 2 bases. Germline loops: CDR1 SNHLY, CDR2 FYNNEI. The chain's CDR3 is CASSAPTGSKNIQYF. CDR3 nucleotide sequence: TGTGCCAGCTCCGCTCCGACAGGGTCCAAAAACATTCAGTACTTC.

This chain links TRBV6-2 or TRBV6-3 with TRBJ1-5; 8 bases map to TRBD1. J gave up 1 base and V 4 bases, and 18 bases lay outside the gene matches. The CDR3 is 20 residues long. Germline V gene lookup returns CDR1 MNHEY and CDR2 SVGEGT. As DNA, the CDR3 is TGTGCCAGCAGTTTGGGGCTGTTCGACAGGGGAGTAGCGAGCAATCAGCCCCAGCATTTT. As protein: CASSLGLFDRGVASNQPQHF.